This entry concerns a single T cell receptor (beta chain). Measured with immunoSEQ multiplex PCR; TCRdb has only the in-frame clones, and not every one. The sample has about 10,000 clones, approximately 57% seen once; the top ten hold roughly 46%. The data originate from a study of OX40 agonist ivuxolimab in advanced cancers. About the research overall: Ivuxolimab, an agonist antibody against OX40 (CD134), was given to patients. In three patients, partial responses were observed, one with hepatocellular carcinoma and two with cutaneous melanoma. Ivuxolimab doses were 0.01, 0.1, 0.3, 1.5, 3 or 10 mg/kg every 2 weeks. Allowance was made for prior anti-PD-1, anti-PD-L1 or anti-CTLA-4 therapy, and around 44% had some.

The receptor comes from an adult with an advanced solid tumor such as melanoma, head and neck, liver or kidney cancer. The sample was CD4+ or CD8+ T cells sorted from blood, taken in a trial of the OX40 agonist ivuxolimab.

CDR3 sequence: CASSGEGFF. CDR3 nucleotides: TGTGCCAGCAGTGGGGAGGGCTTCTTT. This chain connects TRBV28 to TRBJ1-1; the D is unclear. The CDR3 is 9 residues long. The V end was cut by 5 bases, the J end by 14 bases, with 9 bases between. Looked up from germline, CDR1 is MDHEN and CDR2 is SYDVKM.